This TCR beta chain emerged from a study of T cell repertoires in cytomegalovirus infection (dated by TCRdb to between 2017 and 2020). Regarding the research as a whole: Donor HLA type was relevant to the analysis, because carriage of CMV infection together with the matching HLA type was indicated by public TCR beta signatures.

Concerning this clonotype itself: The specificity of this receptor is unknown. Base qualities are not provided; no much larger clone lies one nucleotide away.

Instrument on record: Illumina HiSeq 1500. In TCRdb, the public reads were trimmed at Q25 with fastp and aligned with MiXCR, with productive beta chains retained. Rows with a matching CDR3 protein are joined into one entry that keeps the most common DNA and genes. The table for this sample lists a few hundred thousand distinct CDR3 sequences; less than 9.5% of them were counted only once. Over 12% of the sample goes to the ten largest clones. Here is what the overall study found, with its caveats: The ex vivo response was dominated by HLA-C-restricted CMV-specific TCR beta clonotypes, and the single most frequent clonotype in two of eight donors was supplied by these HLA-C-restricted clonotypes. Cumulative frequency of public TCR beta family members discriminated carriers of CMV infection plus the relevant HLA type in this cohort and an independent approximately 400-donor cohort.

At the junction V is shortened by 3 bases and J by 7 bases; bases outside the gene matches: 7. The germline V gene (reference sequence) sets CDR1 to DFQATT and CDR2 to SNEGSKA. Including cysteine and phenylalanine, the CDR3 has 14 amino acids. Only the CDR3 DNA is retained, 42 bases long and in frame from the first base. The source of this sequence is a human donor in good health (CMV status not recorded). Some clones in this sample may be carry-over from other donors' samples. Material for sequencing was PBMCs. This receptor chain uses TRBV20-1 and TRBJ1-5, with 9 bases aligning to TRBD1. Here the CDR3 is given as CSASAGQGSQPQHF. The bases read TGCAGTGCTAGTGCGGGACAGGGTTCGCAGCCCCAGCATTTT.